Listed below are T cell receptor beta chains from one sample, sequenced in a study of shared clonotypes between healthy human individuals. Clones were read by immunoSEQ multiplex PCR, and TCRdb kept only the in-frame ones, dropping some. This sample yields over a million clones, of which around 97% are seen a single time; over 1% belongs to the top ten. The specimen was naive CD4+ T cells sorted from blood. These receptors were taken from a man in his thirties or forties in good health. Both conserved end residues are part of each CDR3. The D gene is left open where the match is weak. Size values are once, few and many counts, or a class for expanded clones, and some rows have none.

D	V	size	J	CDR3	DNA
NA	TRBV28	NA	TRBJ1-5	CASSLVGQPQHF	TGTGCCAGCAGTTTGGTCGGTCAGCCCCAGCATTTT
NA	TRBV9	NA	TRBJ2-5	CASSVGPTGETQYF	TGTGCCAGCAGCGTAGGTCCGACCGGGGAGACCCAGTACTTC
NA	TRBV2	NA	TRBJ1-1	CASRVEGGNTEAFF	TGTGCCAGCAGGGTAGAAGGGGGAAACACTGAAGCTTTCTTT
NA	TRBV15	NA	TRBJ2-7	CATSSTKRQNRASYEQYF	TGTGCCACCAGCAGCACGAAACGGCAGAACAGGGCCTCCTACGAGCAGTACTTC
TRBD2	TRBV28	NA	TRBJ2-3	CASSVLAGSTDTQYF	TGTGCCAGCAGTGTACTAGCGGGGAGCACAGATACGCAGTATTTT
TRBD2	TRBV6-1	NA	TRBJ2-1	CASSVTSGRRNEQFF	TGTGCCAGCAGTGTTACTAGCGGGAGGAGGAATGAGCAGTTCTTC
NA	TRBV2	NA	TRBJ2-1	CASSLGTSYNEQFF	TGTGCCAGCAGCTTGGGTACTTCGTACAATGAGCAGTTCTTC
NA	TRBV18	NA	TRBJ1-3	CASSPTGVGENTIYF	TGTGCCAGCTCACCGACCGGGGTGGGAGAAAACACCATATATTTT
TRBD1	TRBV29-1	NA	TRBJ2-7	CSVGGTGTYEQYF	TGCAGCGTAGGAGGGACAGGGACCTACGAGCAGTACTTC
NA	TRBV29-1	few	TRBJ2-7	CSAQTTYEQYF	TGCAGCGCCCAGACTACCTACGAGCAGTACTTC
TRBD2	TRBV27	NA	TRBJ2-7	CASSFLVSGTYEQYF	TGTGCCAGCAGTTTCCTTGTTAGCGGGACCTACGAGCAGTACTTC
NA	TRBV9	NA	TRBJ1-5	CASSVGLGNQPQHF	TGTGCCAGCAGCGTAGGCTTGGGCAATCAGCCCCAGCATTTT
TRBD1	TRBV19	few	TRBJ2-7	CASSPFRGAGTGDHEQYF	TGTGCCAGTAGTCCATTTAGGGGGGCCGGGACAGGGGATCACGAGCAGTACTTC
NA	TRBV9	NA	TRBJ1-4	CASSPEGVGADEKLFF	TGTGCCAGCAGCCCGGAGGGGGTCGGGGCGGATGAAAAACTGTTTTTT
TRBD1	TRBV27	NA	TRBJ2-2	CASSLSGTGGYGELFF	TGTGCCAGCAGTTTATCAGGGACAGGGGGCTACGGGGAGCTGTTTTTT
NA	TRBV19	once	TRBJ2-7	CASSIQHQARFYEQYF	TGTGCCAGTAGTATCCAACATCAGGCTCGGTTCTACGAGCAGTACTTC
NA	TRBV7-9	NA	TRBJ1-5	CASSTLKGHPSQPQHF	TGTGCCAGCAGCACTCTTAAGGGTCATCCGTCTCAGCCCCAGCATTTT
NA	TRBV10-3	once	TRBJ2-2	CAISERGGGTGELFF	TGTGCCATCAGTGAACGGGGAGGGGGGACCGGGGAGCTGTTTTTT
NA	TRBV19	NA	TRBJ2-7	CASSQAGPSYEQYF	TGTGCCAGTAGTCAGGCCGGACCCTCCTACGAGCAGTACTTC
NA	TRBV7-9	NA	TRBJ2-7	CASSLAGQKYEQYF	TGTGCCAGCAGCCTGGCGGGACAGAAATACGAGCAGTACTTC
NA	TRBV4-1	NA	TRBJ2-2	CASSRLPSTNTGELFF	TGCGCCAGCAGCCGCCTCCCTAGCACGAACACCGGGGAGCTGTTTTTT
NA	TRBV10-2	NA	TRBJ2-2	CASSETGVGLGGELFF	TGCGCCAGCAGTGAGACAGGAGTAGGTTTGGGCGGGGAGCTGTTTTTT
NA	TRBV12-5	NA	TRBJ2-1	CASGFGDNEQFF	TGTGCTAGTGGTTTTGGTGACAATGAGCAGTTCTTC
NA	TRBV18	NA	TRBJ2-2	CASSFGTGELFF	TGTGCCAGCTCATTCGGTACCGGGGAGCTGTTTTTT
NA	TRBV7-9	NA	TRBJ2-7	CASSLGFSYEQYF	TGTGCCAGCAGCTTAGGGTTTTCCTACGAGCAGTACTTC
TRBD2	TRBV6-5	NA	TRBJ2-7	CASSYDNLGREYF	TGTGCCAGCAGTTACGATAACCTGGGGAGGGAGTACTTC
NA	TRBV7-9	NA	TRBJ2-2	CASTSTARARGELFF	TGTGCCAGCACCTCGACAGCCCGGGCCCGCGGGGAGCTGTTTTTT
TRBD2	TRBV27	NA	TRBJ2-7	CASSLGGGYYEQYF	TGTGCCAGCAGTCTGGGCGGGGGGTACTACGAGCAGTACTTC
TRBD2	TRBV7-2	NA	TRBJ2-1	CASSSGTSINEQFF	TGTGCCAGCAGCTCCGGGACTAGCATCAATGAGCAGTTCTTC
NA	TRBV7-9	NA	TRBJ1-1	CASSLGGAYTEAFF	TGTGCCAGCAGCTTAGGGGGGGCTTACACTGAAGCTTTCTTT
NA	TRBV9	NA	TRBJ1-1	CASSVTPRGTNTEAFF	TGTGCCAGCAGCGTAACGCCGCGGGGGACAAACACTGAAGCTTTCTTT
NA	TRBV28	NA	TRBJ1-5	CASSLALLGQPQHF	TGTGCCAGCAGTTTAGCTCTCCTGGGACAGCCCCAGCATTTT
NA	TRBV27	NA	TRBJ2-7	CASSPRLHYEQYF	TGTGCCAGCAGTCCCCGACTGCACTACGAGCAGTACTTC
NA	TRBV7-9	NA	TRBJ2-3	CASSSRVGGPTDTQYF	TGTGCCAGCAGCTCACGGGTCGGGGGGCCCACAGATACGCAGTATTTT
TRBD2	TRBV10-1	NA	TRBJ2-1	CASSGPGLAGGNEQFF	TGCGCCAGCAGTGGACCTGGACTAGCGGGAGGCAATGAGCAGTTCTTC
TRBD2	TRBV4-3	NA	TRBJ2-1	CASSQDRLAGFHEQFF	TGCGCCAGCAGCCAAGATCGGCTAGCGGGTTTTCATGAGCAGTTCTTC
NA	TRBV5-4	NA	TRBJ2-3	CASSWRSGSTTDTQYF	TGTGCCAGCAGCTGGAGATCGGGATCAACCACAGATACGCAGTATTTT
NA	TRBV19	NA	TRBJ1-5	CASSIPGNQPQHF	TGTGCCAGTAGTATTCCAGGGAATCAGCCCCAGCATTTT
NA	TRBV14	NA	TRBJ2-1	CASSQPPGRGHGNEQFF	TGTGCCAGCAGCCAACCCCCGGGAAGGGGACACGGCAATGAGCAGTTCTTC
NA	TRBV7-9	NA	TRBJ2-3	CASSPGGRGRTDTQYF	TGTGCCAGCAGCCCAGGAGGGCGGGGCCGCACAGATACGCAGTATTTT
NA	TRBV7-7	NA	TRBJ2-5	CASSSDWQETQYF	TGTGCCAGCAGCTCGGACTGGCAAGAGACCCAGTACTTC
NA	TRBV5-1	once	TRBJ1-4	CASSPGPGEEEKLFF	TGCGCCAGCAGCCCTGGCCCAGGGGAGGAGGAAAAACTGTTTTTT
NA	TRBV28	NA	TRBJ2-7	CASSLLTEQYF	TGTGCCAGCAGTTTATTGACCGAGCAGTACTTC
TRBD1	TRBV5-6	NA	TRBJ2-3	CASSGTGVGSGDTQYF	TGTGCCAGCAGCGGTACAGGGGTCGGATCAGGAGATACGCAGTATTTT
TRBD1	TRBV5-1	NA	TRBJ2-7	CASSLDAGGISYEQYF	TGCGCCAGCAGCTTGGATGCAGGGGGAATTAGCTACGAGCAGTACTTC
NA	TRBV14	NA	TRBJ2-5	CASSQAAPDRLLETQYF	TGTGCCAGCAGCCAAGCCGCACCTGACAGGCTACTAGAGACCCAGTACTTC
TRBD1	TRBV5-4	once	TRBJ1-2	CASSLGQGISYTF	TGTGCCAGCAGCTTGGGACAGGGGATTAGCTACACCTTC
TRBD2	TRBV7-9	NA	TRBJ2-7	CASSSGLAGRKRYEQYF	TGTGCCAGCAGCTCGGGACTAGCGGGGAGAAAGCGTTACGAGCAGTACTTC
NA	TRBV15	NA	TRBJ2-3	CATSRVESPRYTDTQYF	TGTGCCACCAGCAGAGTGGAGTCCCCACGTTACACAGATACGCAGTATTTT
TRBD1	TRBV28	NA	TRBJ2-7	CASAGQGPYEQYF	TGTGCCAGCGCAGGACAGGGCCCCTACGAGCAGTACTTC
NA	TRBV9	once	TRBJ2-7	CASSVSGGSYEQYF	TGTGCCAGCAGCGTGAGCGGTGGCTCCTACGAGCAGTACTTC
TRBD1	TRBV25-1	NA	TRBJ2-1	CASSGDRDRYNEQFF	TGTGCCAGCAGTGGTGACCGGGACAGGTACAATGAGCAGTTCTTC
TRBD1	TRBV11-2	NA	TRBJ1-2	CASSLSFPTGEGETYGYTF	TGTGCCAGCAGCTTAAGTTTCCCCACAGGGGAAGGAGAAACGTATGGCTACACCTTC
NA	TRBV30	once	TRBJ2-3	CASQIGGSTDTQYF	TGTGCCTCCCAGATCGGGGGAAGCACAGATACGCAGTATTTT